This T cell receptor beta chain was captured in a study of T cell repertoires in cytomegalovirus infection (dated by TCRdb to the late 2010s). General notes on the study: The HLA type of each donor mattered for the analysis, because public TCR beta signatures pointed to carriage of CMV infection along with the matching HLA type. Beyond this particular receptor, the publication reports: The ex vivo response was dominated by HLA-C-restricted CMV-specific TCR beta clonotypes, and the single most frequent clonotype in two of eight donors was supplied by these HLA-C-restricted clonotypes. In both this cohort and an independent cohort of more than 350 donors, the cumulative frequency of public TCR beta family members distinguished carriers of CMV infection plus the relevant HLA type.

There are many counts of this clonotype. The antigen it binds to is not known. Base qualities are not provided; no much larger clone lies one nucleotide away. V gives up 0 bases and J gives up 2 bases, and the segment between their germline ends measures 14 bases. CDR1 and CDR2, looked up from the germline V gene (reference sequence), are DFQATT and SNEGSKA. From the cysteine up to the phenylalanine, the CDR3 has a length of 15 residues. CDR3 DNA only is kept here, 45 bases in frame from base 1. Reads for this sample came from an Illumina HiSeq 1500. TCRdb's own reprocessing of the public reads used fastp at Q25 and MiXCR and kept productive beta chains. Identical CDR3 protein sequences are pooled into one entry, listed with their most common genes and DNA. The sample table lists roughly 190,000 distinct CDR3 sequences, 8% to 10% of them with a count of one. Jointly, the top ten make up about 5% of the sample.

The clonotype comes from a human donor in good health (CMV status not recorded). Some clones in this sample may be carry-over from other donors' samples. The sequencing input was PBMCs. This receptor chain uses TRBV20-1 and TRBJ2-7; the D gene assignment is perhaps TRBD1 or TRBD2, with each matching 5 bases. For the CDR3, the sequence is CSARDPGTGTYEQYF. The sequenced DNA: TGCAGTGCTAGAGATCCGGGGACCGGGACCTACGAGCAGTACTTC.